The 26 T cell receptor beta chains in this list originate from one sample, sequenced in a study of blood T cell repertoires in COVID-19. Data came from immunoSEQ multiplex PCR; TCRdb stores just in-frame clones and leaves some out. Here the sample spans about 44,000 clones, 80% to 90% being singletons. What was sequenced was peripheral blood. The receptor source for this set is a woman aged 40 to 50 with acute or convalescent COVID-19.

This chain joins TRBV12-3 or TRBV12-4 and TRBJ1-1; maybe TRBD1 (5 bases). Trimming left V 6 bases short and J 1 base short, with 9 bases between. The length of the CDR3 is 13 residues. CDR3: CASSATGNTEAFF. The CDR3 coding sequence is TGTGCCAGCAGCGCTACAGGGAACACTGAAGCTTTCTTT.

This clone was seen only a few times. This sequence joins TRBV12-3 or TRBV12-4 and TRBJ1-5, with 10 bases matching TRBD1. V was pared by 10 bases and J by 7 bases, with 4 bases of the junction left unmatched. The CDR3 consists of 12 residues. The CDR3 region has the DNA TGTGCCACAGGACAGGGGGGACAGCCCCAGCATTTT. Translating it yields CATGQGGQPQHF.

The rearrangement joins TRBV3-1 (or the pseudogene TRBV3-2) to TRBJ2-7; D might be TRBD2 (5 bases). Trimming took off 0 bases at V and 2 bases at J, with 14 bases between the two ends. This CDR3 comprises 16 residues. Germline assignment: CDR1 LGHDT and CDR2 YNNKEL (reference sequence). The CDR3 coding sequence is TGTGCCAGCAGCCAAGATACGGCTAGCTTTGCCTACGAGCAGTACTTC. Its protein product is CASSQDTASFAYEQYF.

V gene TRBV3-1 (or the pseudogene TRBV3-2) combines with J gene TRBJ1-2; D is unclear. Trimming removed 1 base at V and 8 bases at J, with 11 bases between. The germline CDR1 and CDR2 sequences are LGHDT and YNNKEL (reference sequence). The CDR3 has 13 amino acids. The CDR3 nucleotides read TGTGCCAGCAGCCAAGTGTCTAGCAGGGGCTACACCTTC. It yields the protein CASSQVSSRGYTF.

The chain is built from TRBV15 and TRBJ1-5; possibly TRBD1 for D (6 bases). The CDR3 has 17 residues. In germline, CDR1 is LNHNV, CDR2 YYDKDF (reference sequence). The V gene lost 4 bases and the J gene lost 1 base, with 17 bases spanning the gap. DNA of the CDR3: TGTGCCACCAGCACCTTTCCCCGGACAGCCAGCAATCAGCCCCAGCATTTT. It codes for CATSTFPRTASNQPQHF.

V usage is TRBV5-1 and J usage is TRBJ2-7; 11 bases map to TRBD1. The CDR3 extends over 15 amino acids. The germline V gene encodes CDR1 SGHRS and CDR2 YFSETQ. The junction had 4 bases not matched to a gene; V was cut back by 2 bases and J by 3 bases. CDR3 DNA sequence: TGCGCCAGCAGCTTAGGGACAGGGGGTAGCTACGAGCAGTACTTC. It is translated as CASSLGTGGSYEQYF.

The rearrangement joins TRBV7-9 to TRBJ1-4; 8 bases agree with TRBD1. Germline values: CDR1 SEHNR, CDR2 FQNEAQ (reference sequence). The CDR3 covers 15 residues. V lost 0 bases and J lost 4; bases outside the gene matches: 1. The CDR3 bases are TGTGCCAGCAGCTTAGCTGGGACAGGTAATGAAAAACTGTTTTTT. Translated: CASSLAGTGNEKLFF.

This rearrangement joins TRBV19 to TRBJ2-3; possible D gene TRBD1, 6 bases. V lost 10 bases, J lost 0 bases, and 14 bases lay in between. This CDR3 contains 14 residues. Germline lookup yields CDR1 LNHDA and CDR2 SQIVND (reference sequence). The CDR3 nucleotides read TGTGCCACCACCCCGGGACATAGCACAGATACGCAGTATTTT. Translating gives CATTPGHSTDTQYF.

The gene calls are TRBV7-3 and TRBJ2-2, with D possibly TRBD2 on 5 matching bases. Trimming removed 5 bases from V and 1 base from J, with 11 bases in between. Germline CDR1 reads SGHTA; CDR2 reads FQGTGA. The CDR3 is made up of 15 amino acids. CDR3 DNA sequence: TGTGCCAGCAGCCCGGACGGGGTGAACACCGGGGAGCTGTTTTTT. Translated, it gives CASSPDGVNTGELFF.

The CDR3 region has the DNA TGTGCCAGCAGCCCCGGCGGGGCTGCACAGGAGACCCAGTACTTC. This sequence encodes CASSPGGAAQETQYF. V is TRBV7-3 and J is TRBJ2-5, with D tentatively TRBD2 (6 bases). The CDR3 runs 15 residues. Germline CDR1 is SGHTA and CDR2 is FQGTGA. The V end lost 5 bases, the J end lost 5 bases, and 18 bases lay between the germline ends.

This sequence joins TRBV19 and TRBJ2-2, with 12 positions matching TRBD2. The CDR3 length is 16 residues. Trimming took 7 bases from V and 3 from J; bases not matched to a gene: 6. The germline V gene encodes CDR1 LNHDA and CDR2 SQIVND (reference sequence). This CDR3 is CASTLAGGRYTGELFF. CDR3 nucleotide sequence: TGTGCCAGTACCCTAGCGGGAGGGCGTTACACCGGGGAGCTGTTTTTT.

This chain joins TRBV6-2 or TRBV6-3 and TRBJ2-1, with D possibly TRBD2 on 5 matching bases. This CDR3 spans 14 amino acids. Germline values: CDR1 MNHEY, CDR2 SVGEGT. V shed 4 bases and J shed 3 bases, with 10 bases lying between them. CDR3 amino acids: CASSLASNYNEQFF. The CDR3, as DNA: TGTGCCAGCAGTTTGGCTAGCAACTACAATGAGCAGTTCTTC.

The rearrangement uses TRBV28 and TRBJ2-3; D may be TRBD2 (6 bases). The length of the CDR3 is 19 residues. Germline values: CDR1 MDHEN, CDR2 SYDVKM. V was trimmed by 5 bases and J by 6 bases, leaving 30 bases between them. The CDR3 DNA sequence: TGTGCCAGCAGTCCCACCACCTTCGAGCGGGTAGTGACCACGGATACGCAGTATTTT. It specifies CASSPTTFERVVTTDTQYF.

The CDR3 coding sequence is TGTGCCAGCAGTTACTCGCAGGGGTCAAACACTGAAGCTTTCTTT. Translation: CASSYSQGSNTEAFF. This rearrangement joins TRBV6-5 to TRBJ1-1; D possibly corresponds to TRBD1 (6 bases). This CDR3 region has 15 residues. Germline V gives CDR1 MNHEY, CDR2 SVGAGI. Trimming removed 0 bases from V and 2 bases from J, with 10 bases in between.

This clone was observed a few times. The CDR3, as DNA: TGTGCCAGTAGTGTTTATCCGGGACTCAACACTGAAGCTTTCTTT. The encoded protein is CASSVYPGLNTEAFF. The chain couples TRBV19 to TRBJ1-1; D is possibly TRBD1 (5 bases). The germline CDR1 and CDR2 sequences are LNHDA and SQIVND (reference sequence). The CDR3 consists of 15 residues. Deletions cut 5 bases from V and 2 bases from J, with 15 bases between.

This sequence joins TRBV5-1 and TRBJ2-2; TRBD1 matches 9 bases. The V gene's germline CDR1 is SGHRS and CDR2 YFSETQ. This CDR3 is 17 amino acids long. With 0 bases clipped from V and 0 bases from J, the junction kept 3 bases outside the gene matches. CDR3 nucleotides: TGCGCCAGCAGCTTGGCCGGACAGGGGCCGAACACCGGGGAGCTGTTTTTT. It codes for CASSLAGQGPNTGELFF.

V is TRBV28 and J is TRBJ1-4, with 10 bases fitting TRBD1. The germline CDR1 and CDR2 sequences are MDHEN and SYDVKM. The CDR3 is 17 residues long. Trimming took 7 bases from V and 8 from J; bases not matched to a gene: 16. The CDR3 region has the DNA TGTGCCAGCATCAAATCGACAGGGGGCTGGTCCGACGAAAAACTGTTTTTT. Amino acid sequence: CASIKSTGGWSDEKLFF. The whole variable domain, filled in from reference TRBV28 and TRBJ1-4, reads DVKVTQSSRYLVKRTGEKVFLECVQDMDHENMFWYRQDPGLGLRLIYFSYDVKMKEKGDIPEGYSVSREKKERFSLILESASTNQTSMYLCASIKSTGGWSDEKLFFGSGTQLSVL.

This sequence joins TRBV2 and TRBJ1-5, with unresolved D. The CDR3 has 13 residues. Trimming cost V 0 bases and J 4 bases, with 4 bases left between them. Germline values: CDR1 SNHLY, CDR2 FYNNEI. Here the CDR3 reads CASSEAGNQPQHF. The CDR3 bases are TGTGCCAGCAGTGAAGCCGGGAATCAGCCCCAGCATTTT.

The V gene is TRBV5-1, the J gene TRBJ2-3, with 13 bases that match TRBD2. This CDR3 comprises 16 residues. Per the germline V gene, CDR1 is SGHRS and CDR2 is YFSETQ. J gave up 5 bases and V 0 bases, and 3 bases lay outside the gene matches. The CDR3 DNA reads as TGCGCCAGCAGCTTGGATGGACTAGCGGGAGTAGATACGCAGTATTTT. The encoded protein is CASSLDGLAGVDTQYF. Combining the CDR3 with reference TRBV5-1 and TRBJ2-3 gives the whole variable domain KAGVTQTPRYLIKTRGQQVTLSCSPISGHRSVSWYQQTPGQGLQFLFEYFSETQRNKGNFPGRFSGRQFSNSRSEMNVSTLELGDSALYLCASSLDGLAGVDTQYFGPGTRLTVL.

The V and J genes are TRBV28 and TRBJ1-1; D remains unclear. V shed 4 bases and J shed 1 base, with 7 bases lying between them. In germline, CDR1 is MDHEN, CDR2 SYDVKM. This CDR3 is built from 13 residues. CDR3 nucleotides: TGTGCCAGCAGTTCCGGTTGGAACACTGAAGCTTTCTTT. It translates to CASSSGWNTEAFF.

The chain is built from TRBV12-3 or TRBV12-4 and TRBJ1-2; 8 bases fit TRBD1. V shed 5 bases and J 7 bases; nucleotides not matched to a gene: 6. The length of the CDR3 is 13 residues. The CDR3 region has the DNA TGTGCCAGCAGTCTCGGACAGGGTATTGGCTACACCTTC. Protein sequence: CASSLGQGIGYTF.

This clone was seen a few times. The chain recombines TRBV2 with TRBJ1-5; 8 positions agree with TRBD1. CDR1 is SNHLY and CDR2 is FYNNEI in the germline V gene. V was clipped by 6 bases and J by 2 bases; unmatched bases: 3. The CDR3 has 14 residues. The CDR3 loop reads CASSGQGRNQPQHF. The DNA of the CDR3 is TGTGCCAGCAGCGGACAGGGACGCAATCAGCCCCAGCATTTT.

The rearrangement joins TRBV15 to TRBJ2-3, with D tentatively TRBD2 (5 bases). CDR1 and CDR2 from the germline V gene are LNHNV and YYDKDF (reference sequence). The CDR3 loop spans 14 amino acids. V was trimmed by 4 bases and J by 0 bases, leaving 8 bases between them. CDR3 residues: CATSKDLSTDTQYF. DNA of the CDR3: TGTGCCACCAGCAAGGACTTGAGCACAGATACGCAGTATTTT.

The chain joins TRBV10-3 to TRBJ1-5; D perhaps matches TRBD1 (5 bases). V was pared by 4 bases and J by 5 bases, with 9 bases between. CDR1 is ENHRY and CDR2 is SYGVKD in the germline V gene. This CDR3 has 13 amino acids. CDR3 region: CAISGGRDQPQHF. CDR3 DNA: TGTGCCATCAGTGGGGGGAGGGATCAGCCCCAGCATTTT.

CDR3 in amino acids: CAISEAGFVAKAFF. The CDR3 bases are TGTGCCATCAGTGAGGCTGGTTTCGTAGCTAAAGCTTTCTTT. This rearrangement joins TRBV10-3 to TRBJ1-1; unclear D gene. The CDR3 runs to 14 residues. The V gene's germline CDR1 is ENHRY and CDR2 SYGVKD. The V end was cut by 2 bases, the J end by 9 bases, with 16 bases between.

The chain joins TRBV28 to TRBJ2-1; D ambiguous. Germline lookup yields CDR1 MDHEN and CDR2 SYDVKM. V lost 5 bases and J lost 6, with 8 bases in between. This CDR3 comprises 12 residues. CDR3: CASSPMRNEQFF. In DNA, the CDR3 is TGTGCCAGCAGTCCAATGCGCAATGAGCAGTTCTTC.